Listed here are 24 T cell receptor beta chains from one sample, sequenced in a study of post-analysis software for immune sequencing data (dated by TCRdb to between 2014 and 2017). Broader findings and caveats from the paper: Significantly higher frequencies in patients than in controls were found for about five TRBV segments, including TRBV5-6, TRBV5-1 and TRBV20-1.

These receptors lack a known antigen. Library construction relied on PCR. The listed sequencing device is Illumina HiSeq 2500. To reduce PCR and sequencing biases, unique molecular identifiers were incorporated into the TCR beta cDNA libraries. In TCRdb, the public reads were trimmed at Q25 with fastp and aligned with MiXCR, with productive beta chains retained. All rows with the same CDR3 protein become a single entry with the most common DNA and genes. The sample has hundreds of thousands of distinct CDR3 sequences on record, 55% to 70% of them singletons. Around 10% of the sample is in the top ten clones. The sample comprised blood. These receptors were obtained from a girl aged 2 to 9 with multiple sclerosis.

The chain combines TRBV7-3 with TRBJ2-1; D possibly matches TRBD1 or TRBD2 (5 bases each). This CDR3 spans 16 amino acids. Looked up from germline, CDR1 is SGHTA and CDR2 is FQGTGA. Trimming removed 6 bases from V and 4 bases from J, with 19 bases in between. CDR3 in DNA: TGTGCCAGCAGTCGAACCCGGGACGCTGGATACAATGAGCAGTTCTTC. Its translation: CASSRTRDAGYNEQFF.

This chain connects TRBV4-1 to TRBJ2-4; 7 bases line up with TRBD1. The better agreement between TRBJ2-7 and the DNA end casts doubt on the J call. This CDR3 has 13 amino acids. Germline CDR1 reads MGHRA; CDR2 reads YSYEKL. Written as DNA, the CDR3 is TGCGCCAGCAGCCAACCAGGGGGTGACGAGCAGTACTTC. This sequence encodes CASSQPGGDEQYF.

CDR3 sequence reads: CASSLVVRGDYGYTF. The CDR3 DNA follows: TGTGCCAGCAGCTTAGTCGTCAGGGGAGACTATGGCTACACCTTC. The V call is TRBV7-2, the J call TRBJ1-2; possibly TRBD1 for D (6 bases). The CDR3 totals 15 residues. Looked up from germline, CDR1 is SGHTA and CDR2 is FQGNSA. V gave up 1 base and J gave up 3 bases, with 12 bases separating them.

The J gene is TRBJ1-5, the V gene TRBV12-3 or TRBV12-4, with D unresolved. This CDR3 contains 10 residues. Trimming pared 10 bases from V and 4 bases from J, leaving 5 bases between. The CDR3 sequence: CANPNQPQHF. CDR3 nucleotides: TGTGCCAACCCGAATCAGCCCCAGCATTTT.

The genes are TRBV4-1 and TRBJ1-5, with 8 bases aligning to TRBD1. With V trimmed by 0 bases and J by 3 bases, 4 bases remained unmatched. Germline V lookup: CDR1 MGHRA, CDR2 YSYEKL. The CDR3 loop spans 16 amino acids. In DNA, the CDR3 is TGCGCCAGCAGCCAAGAAAGGGGACAGGCCAATCAGCCCCAGCATTTT. Translated: CASSQERGQANQPQHF.

Of note for this clonotype: Relative to the germline gene, one junction end is altered; a read error may explain this. The chain links TRBV11-2 to TRBJ1-4; D gene ambiguous. The length of the CDR3 is 16 residues. The V gene's germline CDR1 is SGHAT and CDR2 FQNNGV. CDR3 sequence: CASSLGRAGLTEKRFF. Here the CDR3 DNA reads TGTGCCAGCAGCTTAGGACGCGCAGGTCTTACTGAAAAACGGTTTTTT.

The chain employs TRBV25-1 and TRBJ2-7, with 10 bases identical to TRBD1. The germline V gene has CDR1 MGHDK and CDR2 SYGVNS. The CDR3 is 14 amino acids. V lost 6 bases, J lost 4 bases, and 6 bases stayed unmatched. CDR3 sequence reads: CASSQPGQGYEQYF. In nucleotides, the CDR3 is TGTGCCAGCAGCCAACCGGGACAGGGGTACGAGCAGTACTTC.

The gene calls are TRBV6-2 or TRBV6-3 and TRBJ1-2; unclear D gene. The CDR3 sequence is 13 residues long. The germline V and J ends were trimmed by 7 bases and 6 bases, with 15 bases remaining between them. Germline lookup yields CDR1 MNHEY and CDR2 SVGEGT. CDR3 loop: CASNVLGGDGYTF. The CDR3 nucleotides are TGTGCCAGCAATGTTCTAGGAGGAGATGGCTACACCTTC.

V usage is TRBV5-1 and J usage is TRBJ2-7; weak D call: TRBD1 (5 bases). V dropped 4 bases and J dropped 7 bases, with 24 bases sitting between them. CDR3 length equals 16 residues. From germline, CDR1 is SGHRS and CDR2 YFSETQ. CDR3 region: CASSPVTTVAYNEQYF. CDR3 in DNA: TGCGCCAGCAGCCCTGTTACGACAGTTGCCTACAATGAGCAGTACTTC.

V and J are TRBV4-2 and TRBJ2-1; 7 nucleotides line up with TRBD1. V lost 3 bases, J lost 4 bases, and 9 bases stayed unmatched. In germline, CDR1 is LGHNA, CDR2 YNFKEQ. The CDR3 contains 16 residues. The CDR3 sequence is CASSQTGQTLYNEQFF. The CDR3 DNA is TGTGCCAGCAGCCAGACGGGACAGACCCTTTACAATGAGCAGTTCTTC.

This clonotype was seen only a few times. One end of the junction fails to match germline, which may point to a read error. The genes are TRBV5-1 and TRBJ2-3; maybe TRBD2 (5 bases). The CDR3 extends over 14 amino acids. From germline, CDR1 is SGHRS and CDR2 YFSETQ. DNA for the CDR3: TGTGCCAGCAGCTTGCCGGACTCAACAGATACGCAGTATTTT. Translation gives CASSLPDSTDTQYF.

V usage is TRBV7-9 and J usage is TRBJ2-5; no definite D call. This CDR3 contains 15 residues. Germline CDR1 reads SEHNR; CDR2 reads FQNEAQ (reference sequence). The V end was cut by 2 bases, the J end by 2 bases, with 12 bases between. CDR3 nucleotide sequence: TGTGCCAGCAGCTTATCACAGTTGAAACAAGAGACCCAGTACTTC. Its translation: CASSLSQLKQETQYF.

V gene TRBV29-1 combines with J gene TRBJ2-3; TRBD2 matches 7 bases. This CDR3 has 13 residues. Germline V gene data show CDR1 as SQVTM and CDR2 as ANQGSEA. The junction had 5 bases not matched to a gene; V was cut back by 4 bases and J by 4 bases. The CDR3 DNA reads TGCAGCGTTGTTCTGACTAGCCCAGATACGCAGTATTTT. This gives the protein CSVVLTSPDTQYF.

V is TRBV12-3 or TRBV12-4 and J is TRBJ2-1, with D possibly matching TRBD1 (5 bases). Trimming left V 3 bases short and J 6 bases short, with 12 bases between. The length of the CDR3 is 14 residues. The CDR3 spells CASSFYRQTNEQFF. The DNA of the CDR3 is TGTGCCAGCAGTTTCTACCGACAGACCAATGAGCAGTTCTTC.

The CDR3 region is CSAVRGSSYNEQFF. In DNA, the CDR3 is TGCAGTGCTGTGAGGGGGAGCTCCTACAATGAGCAGTTCTTC. The chain carries TRBV20-1 and TRBJ2-1; D is perhaps TRBD1 (6 bases). Germline loops: CDR1 DFQATT, CDR2 SNEGSKA (reference sequence). The V end lost 5 bases, the J end lost 0 bases, and 11 bases lay between the germline ends. This CDR3 is built from 14 residues.

The chain carries TRBV29-1 and TRBJ2-3; 11 bases line up with TRBD2. Germline V lookup: CDR1 SQVTM, CDR2 ANQGSEA. The CDR3 is made up of 14 amino acids. V gave up 5 bases and J gave up 3 bases; unmatched junction bases: 4. DNA of the CDR3: TGCAGCGTTCCAATAGCGGGAGGGACAGATACGCAGTATTTT. Amino acid sequence: CSVPIAGGTDTQYF.

V is TRBV5-5 and J is TRBJ2-7; the D is unclear. The CDR3 runs to 14 residues. Per the germline V gene, CDR1 is SGHKS and CDR2 is YYEKEE (reference sequence). Trimming cost V 2 bases and J 2 bases, with 11 bases left between them. CDR3 loop: CASSLLMVTYEQYF. The CDR3 DNA follows: TGTGCCAGCAGCTTACTAATGGTCACCTACGAGCAGTACTTC.

The chain couples TRBV3-1 to TRBJ2-5; a weak D match, TRBD1 (6 bases). This CDR3 contains 14 residues. V was shortened by 0 bases and J by 5 bases, with 10 bases between the two germline ends. Germline CDR1 is LGHDT and CDR2 is YNNKEL (reference sequence). DNA for the CDR3: TGTGCCAGCAGCCAAGACGCAGGGGTGGAGACCCAGTACTTC. Its protein is CASSQDAGVETQYF.

V gene TRBV4-2 combines with J gene TRBJ1-6, with D unclear. Trimming shortened V by 3 bases and J by 14 bases, and 14 bases separated the two germline ends. The V gene's germline CDR1 is LGHNA and CDR2 YNFKEQ. The CDR3 has 13 amino acids. The CDR3, as DNA: TGTGCCAGCAGCCAGCAAACCGGGATAACCCTCCACTTT. Its protein product is CASSQQTGITLHF.

The chain uses TRBV12-3 or TRBV12-4 and TRBJ1-2, with D possibly matching TRBD1 (6 bases). V was shortened by 6 bases and J by 3 bases, with 11 bases between the two germline ends. The CDR3 spans 13 residues. CDR3 nucleotides: TGTGCCAGCAGGGAGACAGGCGACTATGGCTACACCTTC. Translating it yields CASRETGDYGYTF.

The chain carries TRBV7-9 and TRBJ1-1; tentatively, D is TRBD1 (6 bases). Germline V lookup: CDR1 SEHNR, CDR2 FQNEAQ (reference sequence). V was pared by 6 bases and J by 8 bases, with 25 bases between. The CDR3 is made up of 16 amino acids. CDR3 in DNA: TGTGCCAGCAGTCCATCCCCCCGGGGGCCGGATGACGAAGCTTTCTTT. Translation: CASSPSPRGPDDEAFF.

The CDR3 DNA follows: TGCGCCAGCGGACCGGGGAAGAGCTCCTACAATGAGCAGTTCTTC. This encodes CASGPGKSSYNEQFF. The chain links TRBV10-2 to TRBJ2-1, with a possible D match to TRBD2 (5 bases). CDR1 WSHSY and CDR2 SAAADI come from the germline V gene. The CDR3 contains 15 residues. The ends were cut back, 8 bases at V and 0 bases at J, with 14 bases in the middle.

This chain connects TRBV6-6 to TRBJ1-2, with TRBD1 as a possible D gene (6 bases). In germline, CDR1 is MNHNY, CDR2 SVGAGI (reference sequence). The V and J ends lost 6 bases and 6 bases respectively, with 14 bases between them. CDR3 length equals 13 residues. For the CDR3, the DNA is TGTGCCAGCAGCCTACAGGGAGAGGATGGCTACACCTTC. It is translated as CASSLQGEDGYTF.

CDR3 in DNA: TGTGCCACCAGTGATCCGACCCTCAATGAGCAGTTCTTC. Protein sequence: CATSDPTLNEQFF. The chain employs TRBV24-1 and TRBJ2-1, with unresolved D. V was cut by 3 bases and J by 6 bases, with 8 bases left in between. This CDR3 comprises 13 residues. The germline V gene has CDR1 KGHDR and CDR2 SFDVKD.